This T cell receptor beta chain was observed in a study of CD8 T cells in ankylosing spondylitis. General study results and limits: Within ankylosing spondylitis blood, a TCR beta motif made up of under 10 highly homologous variants appeared to be characteristic.

Quantitative molecular-barcoded 5'-RACE generated the TCR beta libraries. A single record per CDR3 protein comes from TCRdb applying MiXCR to the 5' RACE reads. The data show about 240,000 distinct CDR3 sequences, with approximately 11% seen just once and 6% to 8.5% held by the top ten. The CDR3 covers 13 residues. Trimming removed 1 base from V and 4 bases from J, with 9 bases in between. Germline V gene sequence: CDR1 SGHRS, CDR2 YFSETQ. This clonotype was observed at least ten times. The antigen remains undetermined. The sequenced material came from blood, either unsorted or a sorted T cell fraction (not recorded which). The chain links TRBV5-1 to TRBJ2-7; no clear D. This clonotype was sampled from a male donor with ankylosing spondylitis or in good health (not recorded which). As DNA, the CDR3 is TGCGCCAGCAGCTTGACGAGATTTTACGAGCAGTACTTC. Protein: CASSLTRFYEQYF.